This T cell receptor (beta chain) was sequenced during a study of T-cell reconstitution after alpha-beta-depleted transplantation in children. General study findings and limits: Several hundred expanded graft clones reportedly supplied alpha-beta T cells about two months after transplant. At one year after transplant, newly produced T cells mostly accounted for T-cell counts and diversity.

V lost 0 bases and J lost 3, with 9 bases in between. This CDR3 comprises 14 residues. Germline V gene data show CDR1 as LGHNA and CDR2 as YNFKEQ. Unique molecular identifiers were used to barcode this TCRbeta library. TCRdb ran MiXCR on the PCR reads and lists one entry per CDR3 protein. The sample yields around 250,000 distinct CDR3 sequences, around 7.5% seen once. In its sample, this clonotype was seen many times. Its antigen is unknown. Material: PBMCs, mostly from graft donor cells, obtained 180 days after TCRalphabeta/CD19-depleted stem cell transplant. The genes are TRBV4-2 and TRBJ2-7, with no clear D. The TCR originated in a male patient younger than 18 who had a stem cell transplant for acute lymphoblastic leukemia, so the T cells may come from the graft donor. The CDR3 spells CASSQDGQYYEQYF. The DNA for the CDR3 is TGTGCCAGCAGCCAAGATGGCCAGTACTACGAGCAGTACTTC.